This T cell receptor beta chain was found in a study of CD4 T cells in relation to SARS-CoV-2 and coronaviruses. Study details: After 10 to 11 days of antigen culture, PBMC TCR beta CDR3s were sequenced.

For 10 days, around 99,000 sorted CD4+ cells grew with T cell-depleted PBMCs and CEF. Naive and memory CD4+ T cells were cultured with CEF, then survey-sequenced. Here immunoSEQ multiplex PCR was the method, and the copy in TCRdb shows in-frame clones only, minus some. The sample contains tens of thousands of clones, 70% to 85% of which appear only once. Germline CDR1 and CDR2: MNHNY and SVGAGI (reference sequence). The CDR3 has 16 amino acids. After removal of 5 bases from V and 5 bases from J, the junction contained 13 bases not matched to a gene. Note on this clone: The antigen remains undetermined.

Whole-study results and caveats: No donor gave both pre-pandemic and post-infection samples.

This sequence was found in an adult with COVID-19. Sequencing was performed on memory CD4+ T cells from PBMCs, cultured in vitro. The rearrangement joins TRBV6-6 to TRBJ2-7; the match to TRBD1 covers 9 bases. CDR3 loop: CASSRNRDRVANEQYF. The DNA of the CDR3 is TGTGCCAGCAGTCGAAACCGGGACAGGGTAGCAAACGAGCAGTACTTC.